Listed below are T cell receptor beta chains from one sample, sequenced in a study of breast tumors, draining lymph nodes, adjacent tissues. TCRdb ran MiXCR on the multiplex PCR reads and lists one entry per CDR3 protein. Of roughly 130,000 distinct CDR3 sequences detected, 15% to 20% appear once; the ten largest clones hold roughly 3.5%. The sample comprised axillary lymph node tissue. These receptors came from a female donor with breast cancer. Some clones in this sample may be carry-over from other donors' samples. Both conserved end residues are part of each CDR3. The order of the fields is CDR3 DNA, CDR3 protein, clone size, J gene, D gene, V gene. D genes are given only for firm matches. Clone size, where shown, is once, few, many, or a class for clones that have expanded.

cdr3_nt: TGTGCCACCAGCAGAGCACAGGGTTGGACTGAAGCTTTCTTT; cdr3_aa: CATSRAQGWTEAFF; clone_size: NA; j_call: TRBJ1-1; d_call: NA; v_call: TRBV15
cdr3_nt: TGTGCCAGCAGCGTACAACCTAGCGGCCAAGAGACCCAGTACTTC; cdr3_aa: CASSVQPSGQETQYF; clone_size: many; j_call: TRBJ2-5; d_call: TRBD2; v_call: TRBV9
cdr3_nt: TGCAGTGCTAGACCGACAGGGCAAGAGACCCAGTACTTC; cdr3_aa: CSARPTGQETQYF; clone_size: many; j_call: TRBJ2-5; d_call: TRBD1; v_call: TRBV20-1
cdr3_nt: TGTGCCAGCAGTCCGGGGACGTTTAGTTCTGGAAACACCATATATTTT; cdr3_aa: CASSPGTFSSGNTIYF; clone_size: NA; j_call: TRBJ1-3; d_call: NA; v_call: TRBV3-1
cdr3_nt: TGTGCCAGCAGCTTTTTAACATACGGACTAGCGAGGAATGAGCAGTTCTTC; cdr3_aa: CASSFLTYGLARNEQFF; clone_size: few; j_call: TRBJ2-1; d_call: TRBD2; v_call: TRBV7-9
cdr3_nt: TGTGCCAGCACCCCACAAAAAAAGCACAGGGATAGGGATCAAGAGACCCAGTACTTC; cdr3_aa: CASTPQKKHRDRDQETQYF; clone_size: NA; j_call: TRBJ2-5; d_call: NA; v_call: TRBV6-6
cdr3_nt: TGTGCCAGCACCCCCGAGAACGGACTAGCCTACGAGCAGTACTTC; cdr3_aa: CASTPENGLAYEQYF; clone_size: many; j_call: TRBJ2-7; d_call: TRBD2; v_call: TRBV6-1
cdr3_nt: TGTGCCAGCAGCTTAGAGGCGGGGCTCATCTACGAGCAGTACTTC; cdr3_aa: CASSLEAGLIYEQYF; clone_size: many; j_call: TRBJ2-7; d_call: NA; v_call: TRBV7-2
cdr3_nt: TGTGCCAGTAGTCCTCACACTAGCGGGGCCCCCCCCGGGGATTTT; cdr3_aa: CASSPHTSGAPPGDF; clone_size: many; j_call: TRBJ2-3; d_call: TRBD2; v_call: TRBV19
cdr3_nt: TGTGCCAGCAGCCCGAGGGGGGGGACCACAGATACGCAGTATTTT; cdr3_aa: CASSPRGGTTDTQYF; clone_size: many; j_call: TRBJ2-3; d_call: NA; v_call: TRBV6-1
cdr3_nt: TGCAGTGCTATAAAGCTGCGGGGGGTCACAGATACGCAGTATTTT; cdr3_aa: CSAIKLRGVTDTQYF; clone_size: many; j_call: TRBJ2-3; d_call: TRBD2; v_call: TRBV20-1
cdr3_nt: TGCGCCAGCAGCCTGGCGGGGGGCGGGGAGCTGTTTTTT; cdr3_aa: CASSLAGGGELFF; clone_size: many; j_call: TRBJ2-2; d_call: TRBD2; v_call: TRBV5-1
cdr3_nt: TGTGCCAGCAGCTTAGCGGCACAGGGCCCCTCCGAGCAGTACTTC; cdr3_aa: CASSLAAQGPSEQYF; clone_size: many; j_call: TRBJ2-7; d_call: NA; v_call: TRBV7-6
cdr3_nt: TGTGCCAGCTCACGGGGTCTCACGGCCAGGGAGACCCAGTACTTC; cdr3_aa: CASSRGLTARETQYF; clone_size: few; j_call: TRBJ2-5; d_call: NA; v_call: TRBV18
cdr3_nt: TGTGCCAGCACTGCTAGGACGGATTACCAAGAGACCCAGTACTTC; cdr3_aa: CASTARTDYQETQYF; clone_size: many; j_call: TRBJ2-5; d_call: NA; v_call: TRBV6-6
cdr3_nt: TGTGCCAGCAGCACAGCCCCCGGAGAGCTGTTTTTT; cdr3_aa: CASSTAPGELFF; clone_size: many; j_call: TRBJ2-2; d_call: NA; v_call: TRBV7-9
cdr3_nt: TGTGCCAGCAGCTTAGGGCGGGGGGAAGAGACCCAGTACTTC; cdr3_aa: CASSLGRGEETQYF; clone_size: many; j_call: TRBJ2-5; d_call: TRBD2; v_call: TRBV7-9
cdr3_nt: TGTGCCAGCAGTGAAGTAGTAGGGGGGGTCATTCAGTACTTC; cdr3_aa: CASSEVVGGVIQYF; clone_size: NA; j_call: TRBJ2-4; d_call: NA; v_call: TRBV6-1
cdr3_nt: TGCAGTGCTAGAGAGGCTAGCGGGAGTATGTTTGAGCAGTTCTTC; cdr3_aa: CSAREASGSMFEQFF; clone_size: many; j_call: TRBJ2-1; d_call: TRBD2; v_call: TRBV20-1
cdr3_nt: TGCAGTGCTAGCGGGAGGGCCGTATACGAGCAGTACTTC; cdr3_aa: CSASGRAVYEQYF; clone_size: many; j_call: TRBJ2-7; d_call: TRBD2; v_call: TRBV20-1
cdr3_nt: TGCGCCAGCAGCCTAACTGGGACTGCTACCGGGGAGCTGTTTTTT; cdr3_aa: CASSLTGTATGELFF; clone_size: many; j_call: TRBJ2-2; d_call: NA; v_call: TRBV4-1
cdr3_nt: TGTGCCAGCAGCCTCGGGACAGGCTCACCCCTCCACTTT; cdr3_aa: CASSLGTGSPLHF; clone_size: many; j_call: TRBJ1-6; d_call: TRBD1; v_call: TRBV5-4
cdr3_nt: TGCAGTGCTAGACCCCCAGGGGGAGAGACAGGCCACTACGAGCAGTACTTC; cdr3_aa: CSARPPGGETGHYEQYF; clone_size: many; j_call: TRBJ2-7; d_call: TRBD1; v_call: TRBV20-1
cdr3_nt: TGTGCCAGCAGCTCCACAGGGTTAGGATATGGCTACACCTTC; cdr3_aa: CASSSTGLGYGYTF; clone_size: many; j_call: TRBJ1-2; d_call: NA; v_call: TRBV5-8
cdr3_nt: TGTGCCAGCTCACACCGCGGACAGGACGGAGATACGCAGTATTTT; cdr3_aa: CASSHRGQDGDTQYF; clone_size: NA; j_call: TRBJ2-3; d_call: TRBD1; v_call: TRBV18
cdr3_nt: TGTGCCAGCATCAACGGCAGGACAGGGCTAGAGACCCAGTACTTC; cdr3_aa: CASINGRTGLETQYF; clone_size: many; j_call: TRBJ2-5; d_call: TRBD1; v_call: TRBV6-1
cdr3_nt: TGCGCCAGCAGCCAAGCCTCGGGGACCGGGGAGCTGTTTTTT; cdr3_aa: CASSQASGTGELFF; clone_size: many; j_call: TRBJ2-2; d_call: NA; v_call: TRBV4-1
cdr3_nt: TGTGCCAGCAGTGAAAGAGGCCTCACAGATACGCAGTATTTT; cdr3_aa: CASSERGLTDTQYF; clone_size: few; j_call: TRBJ2-3; d_call: NA; v_call: TRBV6-1
cdr3_nt: TGTGCCAGCAGCTTTGGTGAGGTGAGGGGGTCCCACACAGATACGCAGTATTTT; cdr3_aa: CASSFGEVRGSHTDTQYF; clone_size: few; j_call: TRBJ2-3; d_call: NA; v_call: TRBV5-4
cdr3_nt: TGTGCCAGCTCGTATTTGGAAGTCTACACCTTC; cdr3_aa: CASSYLEVYTF; clone_size: NA; j_call: TRBJ1-2; d_call: NA; v_call: TRBV18
cdr3_nt: TGCGCCAGCAGCTTGGGGGGAGCTAAACAAGAGACCCAGTACTTC; cdr3_aa: CASSLGGAKQETQYF; clone_size: few; j_call: TRBJ2-5; d_call: NA; v_call: TRBV5-1
cdr3_nt: TGTGCCACCAGTGATGGGGGGCTTAATTCACCCCTCCACTTT; cdr3_aa: CATSDGGLNSPLHF; clone_size: many; j_call: TRBJ1-6; d_call: NA; v_call: TRBV24-1
cdr3_nt: TGTGCCAGCACTACCTGGGACGGGAGGGAGACCCAGTACTTC; cdr3_aa: CASTTWDGRETQYF; clone_size: many; j_call: TRBJ2-5; d_call: TRBD2; v_call: TRBV3-1
cdr3_nt: TGTGCCAGCAGCCAATACACACAGGGGCCAGGGGAAGAGACCCAGTACTTC; cdr3_aa: CASSQYTQGPGEETQYF; clone_size: many; j_call: TRBJ2-5; d_call: TRBD1; v_call: TRBV3-1
cdr3_nt: TGTGCCAGCAGCTTAGTACCGGGGCAGCAAGAGACCCAGTACTTC; cdr3_aa: CASSLVPGQQETQYF; clone_size: many; j_call: TRBJ2-5; d_call: NA; v_call: TRBV5-1
cdr3_nt: TGTGCCAGCAGTTACAGCGGCCCAGGGGTGTGGGGCTACACCTTC; cdr3_aa: CASSYSGPGVWGYTF; clone_size: many; j_call: TRBJ1-2; d_call: NA; v_call: TRBV6-5
cdr3_nt: TGTGCCAGCAGTTACTCGTTGAGGGAGCGGTCCTACGAGCAGTACTTC; cdr3_aa: CASSYSLRERSYEQYF; clone_size: many; j_call: TRBJ2-7; d_call: NA; v_call: TRBV6-6
cdr3_nt: TGTGCCAGCAGGGGCGGAGGGCGGGGGGATGAGCAGTTCTTC; cdr3_aa: CASRGGGRGDEQFF; clone_size: NA; j_call: TRBJ2-1; d_call: TRBD2; v_call: TRBV3-1
cdr3_nt: TGTGCCAGTACAGGGCAGCACGCTGGAAACACCATATATTTT; cdr3_aa: CASTGQHAGNTIYF; clone_size: many; j_call: TRBJ1-3; d_call: NA; v_call: TRBV19
cdr3_nt: TGTGCCAGTAGTGTAACAGGGGGCTACTCCTACGAGCAGTACTTC; cdr3_aa: CASSVTGGYSYEQYF; clone_size: many; j_call: TRBJ2-7; d_call: TRBD1; v_call: TRBV19